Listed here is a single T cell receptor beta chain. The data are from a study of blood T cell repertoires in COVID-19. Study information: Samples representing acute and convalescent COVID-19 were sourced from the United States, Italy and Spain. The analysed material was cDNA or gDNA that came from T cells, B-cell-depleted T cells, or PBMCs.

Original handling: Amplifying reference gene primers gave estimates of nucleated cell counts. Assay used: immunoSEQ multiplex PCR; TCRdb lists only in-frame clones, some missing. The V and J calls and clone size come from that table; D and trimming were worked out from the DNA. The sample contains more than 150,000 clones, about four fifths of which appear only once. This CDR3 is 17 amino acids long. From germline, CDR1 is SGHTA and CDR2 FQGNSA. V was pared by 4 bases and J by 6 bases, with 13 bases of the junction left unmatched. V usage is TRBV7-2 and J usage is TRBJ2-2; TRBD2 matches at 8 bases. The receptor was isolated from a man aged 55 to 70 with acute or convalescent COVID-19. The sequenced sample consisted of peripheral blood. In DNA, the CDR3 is TGTGCCAGCAGCTCCGGGAGGGGGATCGGGAGGCCCGGGGAGCTGTTTTTT. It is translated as CASSSGRGIGRPGELFF. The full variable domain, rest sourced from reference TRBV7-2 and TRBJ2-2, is GAGVSQSPSNKVTEKGKDVELRCDPISGHTALYWYRQSLGQGLEFLIYFQGNSAPDKSGLPSDRFSAERTGGSVSTLTIQRTQQEDSAVYLCASSSGRGIGRPGELFFGEGSRLTVL.